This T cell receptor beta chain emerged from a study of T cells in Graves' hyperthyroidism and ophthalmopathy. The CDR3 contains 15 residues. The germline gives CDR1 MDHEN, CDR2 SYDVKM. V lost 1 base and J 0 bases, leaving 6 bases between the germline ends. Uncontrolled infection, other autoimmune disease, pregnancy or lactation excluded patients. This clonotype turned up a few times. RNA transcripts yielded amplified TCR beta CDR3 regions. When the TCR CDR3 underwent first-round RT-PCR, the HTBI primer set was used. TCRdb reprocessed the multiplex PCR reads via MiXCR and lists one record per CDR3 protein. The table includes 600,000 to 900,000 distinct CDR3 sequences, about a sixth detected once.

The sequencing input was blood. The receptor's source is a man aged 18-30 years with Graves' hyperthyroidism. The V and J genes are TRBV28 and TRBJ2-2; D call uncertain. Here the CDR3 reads CASSLFRTNTGELFF. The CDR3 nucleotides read TGTGCCAGCAGTTTATTCCGGACGAACACCGGGGAGCTGTTTTTT.